These 15 T cell receptor beta chains came from one sample sequenced in a study of cytomegalovirus exposure and HLA in healthy donors. Researchers ran the PCR with 60 Vbeta and 13 Jbeta primers. Libraries were prepared by immunoSEQ multiplex PCR; TCRdb keeps only in-frame clonotypes and omits some of them. Counted here are under 200,000 clones, 77% occurring once; the ten biggest clones make up 2% to 3%. Sample: PBMCs. The receptors originated from a woman between 40 and 50 years old in good health and CMV-seropositive.

The rearrangement joins TRBV19 to TRBJ2-6; D unresolved. This CDR3 contains 16 residues. Germline CDR1 LNHDA, CDR2 SQIVND (reference sequence). With 10 bases removed from V and 0 bases from J, the gap between germline ends came to 16 bases. This CDR3 reads CATSPGANSGANVLTF. CDR3 nucleotides: TGTGCCACCTCCCCCGGAGCTAACTCTGGGGCCAACGTCCTGACTTTC. Full variable domain (rest looked up from reference TRBV19 and TRBJ2-6): DGGITQSPKYLFRKEGQNVTLSCEQNLNHDAMYWYRQDPGQGLRLIYYSQIVNDFQKGDIAEGYSVSREKKESFPLTVTSAQKNPTAFYLCATSPGANSGANVLTFGAGSRLTVL.

The CDR3 region is CASSWSSGGKEQFF. The CDR3 DNA follows: TGTGCCAGCAGTTGGTCTAGCGGGGGCAAAGAGCAGTTCTTC. This sequence joins TRBV7-2 and TRBJ2-1; 10 bases fit TRBD2. CDR3 length: 14 residues. V lost 6 bases and J lost 10; bases outside the gene matches: 9. Germline CDR1 is SGHTA and CDR2 is FQGNSA.

V and J are TRBV30 and TRBJ1-2; a possible D gene is TRBD1 (6 bases). V lost 4 bases and J lost 7, with 16 bases in between. The CDR3 is made up of 13 amino acids. CDR1 GTSNPN and CDR2 SVGIG come from the germline V gene (reference sequence). The CDR3 nucleotides read TGTGCCTGGAAGCTTGGGGGCGAGGGTGGCTACACCTTC. Its translation is CAWKLGGEGGYTF.

The rearrangement joins TRBV5-1 to TRBJ1-1; D is perhaps TRBD1 (5 bases). There are 14 residues in the CDR3. CDR1 and CDR2 (germline): SGHRS, YFSETQ. The V gene lost 3 bases and the J gene lost 2 bases, with 11 bases spanning the gap. For the CDR3, the DNA is TGCGCCAGCAGCTCACAGGCTATCAACACTGAAGCTTTCTTT. It specifies CASSSQAINTEAFF.

This clone occurred once. The chain is built from TRBV7-9 and TRBJ1-1; maybe TRBD1 (6 bases). V lost 1 base, J lost 6 bases, and 12 bases lay in between. CDR3 length: 14 amino acids. The germline V gene has CDR1 SEHNR and CDR2 FQNEAQ (reference sequence). The CDR3 DNA is TGTGCCAGCAGCTTAGACCAGGGGTGGGCTGAAGCTTTCTTT. Its translation: CASSLDQGWAEAFF.

The chain is built from TRBV5-1 and TRBJ2-7; 7 bases align to TRBD1. From germline, CDR1 is SGHRS and CDR2 YFSETQ. Trimming at V came to 4 bases and at J to 4 bases, leaving 5 bases not matched to a gene. The length of the CDR3 is 13 residues. This CDR3 reads CASSPTGNYEQYF. For the CDR3, the DNA is TGCGCCAGCAGCCCGACAGGGAATTACGAGCAGTACTTC.

This clone was seen just once. The rearrangement links TRBV9 to TRBJ1-3, with 8 bases fitting TRBD1. With 3 bases clipped from V and 0 bases from J, the junction kept 8 bases outside the gene matches. The CDR3 length is 17 residues. CDR1 is SGDLS and CDR2 is YYNGEE in the germline V gene. Here the CDR3 reads CASSGGQGFSSGNTIYF. In DNA, the CDR3 is TGTGCCAGCAGCGGTGGACAGGGTTTTAGCTCTGGAAACACCATATATTTT. The variable domain in full, with the rest retrieved from reference TRBV9 and TRBJ1-3, is DSGVTQTPKHLITATGQRVTLRCSPRSGDLSVYWYQQSLDQGLQFLIQYYNGEERAKGNILERFSAQQFPDLHSELNLSSLELGDSALYFCASSGGQGFSSGNTIYFGEGSWLTVV.

The rearrangement uses TRBV18 and TRBJ1-1; TRBD1 matches at 7 bases. The CDR3 is 18 residues long. The germline gives CDR1 KGHSH, CDR2 LQKENI. V lost 4 bases and J lost 0; bases outside the gene matches: 14. CDR3 loop: CASSRTLGQQTLNTEAFF. The CDR3 bases are TGTGCCAGCTCACGTACCCTGGGACAGCAAACACTGAACACTGAAGCTTTCTTT.

The chain joins TRBV6-5 to TRBJ1-2; D unresolved. V was pared by 6 bases and J by 2 bases, with 10 bases between. The CDR3 length is 13 residues. Germline V CDR1 and CDR2: MNHEY, SVGAGI. Here the CDR3 DNA reads TGTGCCAGCAGCCAAGGGAGGAACTATGGCTACACCTTC. Encoded protein: CASSQGRNYGYTF.

The genes are TRBV6-5 and TRBJ1-2; D may be TRBD1 (5 bases). The germline gives CDR1 MNHEY, CDR2 SVGAGI. The V and J ends lost 4 bases and 2 bases respectively, with 17 bases between them. The CDR3 is 16 amino acids. CDR3 sequence (DNA): TGTGCCAGCAGTTCTGGCAGGGTGGGGGGGAACTATGGCTACACCTTC. Encoded protein: CASSSGRVGGNYGYTF.

This clone appeared a few times. The genes are TRBV27 and TRBJ2-7, with TRBD1 matching 8 bases. Germline values: CDR1 MNHEY, CDR2 SMNVEV (reference sequence). J lost 2 bases, V lost 5 bases, and 14 bases had no gene match. This CDR3 comprises 17 residues. In DNA form, the CDR3 reads TGTGCCAGCAGTCCACGAAAAAAGACAGGGGACCCCTACGAGCAGTACTTC. It translates to CASSPRKKTGDPYEQYF.

The chain employs TRBV18 and TRBJ2-7; D unclear. Per germline, CDR1 KGHSH and CDR2 LQKENI. Trimming took off 6 bases at V and 5 bases at J, with 14 bases between the two ends. This CDR3 has 13 amino acids. This CDR3 is CASSLNRAHEQYF. In DNA form, the CDR3 reads TGTGCCAGCTCCCTCAATAGAGCCCACGAGCAGTACTTC.

This clone was observed a handful of times. V and J are TRBV6-6 and TRBJ2-3; D may be TRBD2 (6 bases). The V end lost 6 bases, the J end lost 2 bases, and 15 bases lay between the germline ends. The CDR3 loop spans 15 amino acids. The V gene's germline CDR1 is MNHNY and CDR2 SVGAGI (reference sequence). This chain's CDR3 is CASRTTRSNTDTQYF. The CDR3 DNA follows: TGTGCCAGCAGGACGACTAGATCCAACACAGATACGCAGTATTTT.

For this clone: Other DNA sequences in the sample encode the same CDR3. The chain combines TRBV6-5 with TRBJ1-6; TRBD1 might be the D (5 bases). The CDR3 extends over 15 amino acids. CDR1 and CDR2 (germline): MNHEY, SVGAGI. The germline V and J ends were trimmed by 5 bases and 4 bases, with 12 bases remaining between them. DNA of the CDR3: TGTGCCAGCAGTGGTACAGGCTCATATAATTCACCCCTCCACTTT. It translates to CASSGTGSYNSPLHF.

The rearrangement joins TRBV9 to TRBJ1-4, with 9 nucleotides matching TRBD1. Trimming removed 2 bases from V and 2 bases from J; junction bases left unmatched: 4. Germline lookup yields CDR1 SGDLS and CDR2 YYNGEE. The CDR3 has 16 amino acids. The CDR3 DNA sequence: TGTGCCAGCAGCGTCACCACAGGGGGCACTAATGAAAAACTGTTTTTT. Residues: CASSVTTGGTNEKLFF.